This entry features one TCR beta chain sequence. This record comes from a study of cytomegalovirus exposure and HLA in healthy donors. The germline V gene has CDR1 SGDLS and CDR2 YYNGEE. V was clipped by 0 bases and J by 7 bases, with 11 bases between them. The CDR3 length is 14 residues. Data came from immunoSEQ multiplex PCR; TCRdb stores just in-frame clones and leaves some out. The table lists under 200,000 clones, 85% to 90% of them singletons. This clonotype was obtained from a woman in her 30s in good health and CMV-seronegative. The chain is built from TRBV9 and TRBJ2-1; a possible D gene is TRBD2 (6 bases). The sequencing input was PBMCs. CDR3 coding DNA: TGTGCCAGCAGCGTAGATGGAGGGGCGAATGAGCAGTTCTTC. Protein product: CASSVDGGANEQFF.